The rows below give T cell receptor beta chains drawn from one sample of a study of T cells in Graves' hyperthyroidism and ophthalmopathy. MiXCR was run by TCRdb on the multiplex PCR reads, yielding one entry per CDR3 protein. The sample lists 450,000 to 650,000 distinct CDR3 sequences; 20% to 25% were seen once. The material sequenced was blood. Receptor source: a man aged 18-30 years with Graves' hyperthyroidism. Both conserved end residues are part of each CDR3. The D gene is left open where the match is weak. Size tells how often a clone was seen (once, few, many) or the class of an expanded clone, and some rows leave it out.

abundance,v_gene,d_gene,j_gene,CDR3aa,CDR3nt
many,TRBV30,.,TRBJ1-1,CAWSVGAARAFF,TGTGCCTGGAGTGTCGGGGCAGCCAGAGCTTTCTTT
many,TRBV30,.,TRBJ2-7,CAWSVRGEQYF,TGTGCCTGGAGTGTACGCGGGGAGCAGTACTTC
many,TRBV12-3/TRBV12-4,TRBD2,TRBJ2-5,CASLAGETQYF,TGTGCCAGCCTAGCGGGAGAGACCCAGTACTTC
.,TRBV28,TRBD2,TRBJ2-7,CASSLASGVSYEQYF,TGTGCCAGCAGTTTGGCTAGCGGGGTCTCCTACGAGCAGTACTTC
once,TRBV6-1,.,TRBJ2-5,CASNRVEETQYF,TGTGCCAGCAATAGGGTGGAAGAGACCCAGTACTTC
few,TRBV6-5,.,TRBJ1-3,CASSSPHLTASGNTIYF,TGTGCCAGCAGTTCACCTCACCTGACAGCCTCTGGAAACACCATATATTTT
many,TRBV28,TRBD2,TRBJ2-3,CASKTASSGGTQYF,TGTGCCAGCAAGACGGCCTCTAGCGGGGGGACGCAGTATTTT
many,TRBV2,TRBD1,TRBJ1-1,CASRDRWETEAFF,TGTGCCAGCAGGGACAGGTGGGAGACTGAAGCTTTCTTT
.,TRBV20-1,.,TRBJ1-1,CSAGPSRGAYTDAFF,TGCAGTGCTGGACCCTCGAGGGGCGCCTACACTGATGCTTTCTTT
.,TRBV3-1,TRBD2,TRBJ2-2,CASTQWEGTGELFF,TGTGCCAGCACCCAATGGGAGGGCACCGGGGAGCTGTTTTTT
.,TRBV6-2/TRBV6-3,.,TRBJ1-1,CASSYIASTEAFF,TGTGCCAGCAGTTACATAGCGTCGACTGAAGCTTTCTTT
many,TRBV4-1,.,TRBJ1-1,CASSQDGGTIRNTEAFF,TGCGCCAGCAGCCAAGACGGAGGGACGATAAGGAACACTGAAGCTTTCTTT
many,TRBV24-1,.,TRBJ2-2,CATRALSGELFF,TGTGCCACCAGGGCTCTATCCGGGGAGCTGTTTTTT
many,TRBV2,.,TRBJ2-7,CASSERTGTSHEQYF,TGTGCCAGCAGTGAAAGAACAGGAACCTCCCACGAGCAGTACTTC
many,TRBV20-1,TRBD1,TRBJ1-5,CSARNWATGQGRGYQPQHF,TGCAGTGCTAGAAATTGGGCAACGGGACAGGGGAGGGGGTATCAGCCCCAGCATTTT
.,TRBV12-3/TRBV12-4,.,TRBJ2-7,CASTSWGTADIYEQYF,TGTGCCAGCACCTCATGGGGGACGGCGGATATCTACGAGCAGTACTTC
many,TRBV12-3/TRBV12-4,.,TRBJ2-6,CASSLGLFSGANVLTF,TGTGCCAGCAGCTTGGGACTTTTCTCTGGGGCCAACGTCCTGACTTTC
.,TRBV28,.,TRBJ1-2,CASKDSLLGGYTF,TGTGCCAGCAAGGACAGCCTTTTAGGAGGCTACACCTTC
many,TRBV25-1,.,TRBJ1-2,CASSGDGYTF,TGTGCCAGCAGTGGGGATGGCTACACCTTC
few,TRBV19,.,TRBJ2-6,CASSFLHASSGANVLTF,TGTGCCAGTAGTTTCCTACACGCTTCCTCTGGGGCCAACGTCCTGACTTTC
many,TRBV2,TRBD1,TRBJ2-2,CASSESGQTNTGELFF,TGTGCCAGCAGTGAATCGGGACAGACGAACACCGGGGAGCTGTTTTTT
many,TRBV7-8,.,TRBJ2-4,CASSLRVGLSAKNIKYF,TGTGCCAGCAGCTTAAGGGTCGGATTATCAGCCAAAAACATTAAGTACTTC
few,TRBV6-1,.,TRBJ2-5,CASSDRRQETQYF,TGTGCCAGTTCCGATAGGCGCCAAGAGACCCAGTACTTC
.,TRBV7-3,.,TRBJ2-3,CASSLNLWATDTQYF,TGTGCCAGCAGCTTAAACCTTTGGGCAACAGATACGCAGTATTTT
many,TRBV6-1,.,TRBJ1-5,CASSPLQSNQPQHF,TGTGCCAGCAGTCCTCTACAAAGCAATCAGCCCCAGCATTTT
many,TRBV5-1,.,TRBJ1-2,CASSLETGTDGYTF,TGCGCCAGCAGCCTAGAAACAGGGACTGATGGCTACACCTTC
many,TRBV28,TRBD1,TRBJ2-5,CATDTGGKIVETQYF,TGTGCCACCGATACAGGGGGCAAGATTGTCGAGACCCAGTACTTC
many,TRBV2,.,TRBJ1-1,CASSGIRTLNTEAFF,TGTGCCAGCAGCGGAATCCGAACGTTGAACACTGAAGCTTTCTTT
many,TRBV13,.,TRBJ2-7,CASSPVQGLEQYF,TGTGCCAGCAGCCCAGTACAGGGTCTCGAGCAGTACTTC
many,TRBV6-5,.,TRBJ1-2,CASSPGRPSGYTF,TGTGCCAGCAGCCCCGGACGGCCTTCTGGCTACACCTTC
many,TRBV28,.,TRBJ1-5,CASSPRTGTSHYSNQPQHF,TGTGCCAGCAGTCCCCGAACCGGGACATCTCACTATAGCAATCAGCCCCAGCATTTT
many,TRBV5-8,.,TRBJ1-5,CASSLSQSQPQHF,TGTGCCAGCAGCTTGTCGCAAAGTCAGCCCCAGCATTTT
.,TRBV12-3/TRBV12-4,TRBD1,TRBJ1-1,CASNKQGAPNTEAFF,TGTGCCAGCAATAAACAGGGGGCCCCGAACACTGAAGCTTTCTTT
few,TRBV9,TRBD1,TRBJ2-5,CASSVGTAGGREETRYF,TGTGCCAGCAGCGTAGGAACGGCAGGGGGTCGGGAAGAGACCCGGTACTTC
few,TRBV10-1,.,TRBJ1-1,CASSHQQDTEAFF,TGCGCCAGCAGCCATCAACAGGACACTGAAGCTTTCTTT
.,TRBV11-2,.,TRBJ2-7,CASSLDTDEQYF,TGTGCCAGCAGCTTAGATACGGACGAGCAGTACTTC
many,TRBV12-3/TRBV12-4,.,TRBJ2-7,CASRLGPRGLAEQYF,TGTGCCAGCAGACTAGGACCCCGGGGGCTCGCCGAGCAGTACTTC
.,TRBV5-1,.,TRBJ2-1,CASSRNSGDLSYNEQFF,TGCGCCAGCAGCAGAAACTCAGGGGACCTCTCCTACAATGAGCAGTTCTTC
many,TRBV28,.,TRBJ1-2,CASSLSVGSNYGYTF,TGTGCCAGCAGTTTATCTGTGGGGAGTAACTATGGCTACACCTTC
many,TRBV19,.,TRBJ2-2,CASSENQAGTATGELFF,TGTGCCAGTAGCGAAAACCAGGCGGGGACCGCGACCGGGGAGCTGTTTTTT
few,TRBV11-1,.,TRBJ1-5,CARARGGGIDENQPQHF,TGTGCCAGAGCCAGGGGAGGGGGGATTGACGAGAATCAGCCCCAGCATTTT